A selection of T cell receptor beta chains follows, all from one sample in a study of blood T cell repertoires in COVID-19. The data were produced by immunoSEQ multiplex PCR, yet TCRdb's version contains in-frame clones alone and is incomplete. The sample holds about 160,000 clones, roughly 87% seen once. The sequencing input was PBMCs or T cells enriched from blood (not recorded which). The receptors shown here come from a woman in her 40s who had been exposed to COVID-19. The conserved cysteine and the conserved F or W are not part of the CDR3 here.

V gene: TRBV6-2/TRBV6-3
CDR3 protein: ASSYVPPGWPQH

V gene: TRBV5-1
CDR3 protein: ASKGAGVIGELF

V gene: TRBV7-2
CDR3 protein: ASSSLGGYGYT

V gene: TRBV7-2
CDR3 protein: ASSLARSESYEQY

V gene: TRBV11-3
CDR3 protein: ASSEGQGTQETQY

V gene: TRBV7-9
CDR3 protein: ASSPDRVNQPQH

V gene: TRBV2
CDR3 protein: ASSEDLKRTGGGYT

V gene: TRBV5-1
CDR3 protein: ASSPKGGQGATEAF

V gene: TRBV2
CDR3 protein: ASKAEAGFNQPQH

V gene: TRBV4-1
CDR3 protein: ASRQPYATNEKLF

V gene: TRBV7-2
CDR3 protein: ASSLEPGVNEQF

V gene: TRBV5-1
CDR3 protein: ASSLGQGDNSPLH

V gene: TRBV5-4
CDR3 protein: ASSLGAGGSWETQY

V gene: TRBV28
CDR3 protein: AITGGHEQF

V gene: TRBV27
CDR3 protein: ASSSIDRVGSGYT

V gene: TRBV27
CDR3 protein: ASSLTGTGNEKLF

V gene: TRBV6-1
CDR3 protein: ASSEWSGSQPQH

V gene: TRBV4-1
CDR3 protein: ASSQGLAGLDQY

V gene: TRBV10-2
CDR3 protein: ASSESSAGNTEAF

V gene: TRBV6-1
CDR3 protein: ASSEEEGTGAYEQY

V gene: TRBV30
CDR3 protein: AWRRPGTGEYGYT

V gene: TRBV2
CDR3 protein: ASRGGRLNTEAF

V gene: TRBV6-2/TRBV6-3
CDR3 protein: ASSPPGIVSGNTIY

V gene: TRBV28
CDR3 protein: ASSFGGAGEKLF

V gene: TRBV11-3
CDR3 protein: ASSPGRQGSEQY